This is a list of T cell receptor beta chains from one sample in a study of cytomegalovirus exposure and HLA in healthy donors. The assay was immunoSEQ multiplex PCR, and TCRdb's table has in-frame clones only and misses some. The data show about 230,000 clones, around four fifths seen once. The sequencing input was PBMCs. The receptor source for this set is a woman aged 55-69 years in good health and CMV-seropositive. The CDR3 runs from the conserved cysteine through the conserved F or W. A D gene is named only where the DNA matches it firmly. The size entry is marked missing in some rows and otherwise reads once, few, many or a size class.

. | 12 | TRBJ1-5 | TRBV11-2 | . | TGTGCCAGCAGCTTACGAGGGCAGCCCCAGCATTTT | CASSLRGQPQHF
few | 15 | TRBJ1-5 | TRBV5-4 | TRBD1 | TGTGCCAGCAGCAGACAGGGGACTAGCAATCAGCCCCAGCATTTT | CASSRQGTSNQPQHF
. | 12 | TRBJ1-2 | TRBV6-5 | TRBD1 | TGTGCCAGCATCCCACAGGGGGAGGGCTACACCTTC | CASIPQGEGYTF
. | 16 | TRBJ2-1 | TRBV11-2 | TRBD2 | TGTGCCAGCAGCTTAGATCTGACTAGCGGGCGGAATGAGCAGTTCTTC | CASSLDLTSGRNEQFF
. | 15 | TRBJ2-5 | TRBV10-3 | . | TGTGCCATCAGTGAGACCTCAGGGGTCCAAGAGACCCAGTACTTC | CAISETSGVQETQYF
once | 16 | TRBJ2-1 | TRBV5-1 | TRBD2 | TGCGCCAGCAGCCCCATAGCGGGGAGCTCCTACAATGAGCAGTTCTTC | CASSPIAGSSYNEQFF
. | 16 | TRBJ2-5 | TRBV7-9 | . | TGTGCCAGCAGCTTAGTGATCCTCCAGGGCCAAGAGACCCAGTACTTC | CASSLVILQGQETQYF
. | 12 | TRBJ2-5 | TRBV30 | . | TGTGCCTGGAGTGTACAGGGAGAGACCCAGTACTTC | CAWSVQGETQYF
. | 12 | TRBJ1-4 | TRBV2 | . | TGTGCCAGCAATTCCGAACACGAAAAACTGTTTTTT | CASNSEHEKLFF
. | 14 | TRBJ2-7 | TRBV6-1 | . | TGTGCCAGCAGGTCAGGGATGGGATCCTACGAGCAGTACTTC | CASRSGMGSYEQYF
. | 16 | TRBJ1-1 | TRBV11-2 | . | TGTGCCAGCAGCCTCCTCGGGATAGGGTTGAACACTGAAGCTTTCTTT | CASSLLGIGLNTEAFF
. | 15 | TRBJ1-1 | TRBV27 | TRBD1 | TGTGCCAGCAGAGACAGGGGACCGTCAAACACTGAAGCTTTCTTT | CASRDRGPSNTEAFF
. | 12 | TRBJ1-2 | TRBV29-1 | . | TGCAGCGGTTGGACAAACAACTATGGCTACACCTTC | CSGWTNNYGYTF
. | 15 | TRBJ2-7 | TRBV11-2 | TRBD2 | TGTGCCAGCAGGGATCCGGGACTAGCGGTCTACGAGCAGTACTTC | CASRDPGLAVYEQYF
. | 15 | TRBJ2-7 | TRBV19 | TRBD1 | TGTGCCAGTAGTATGACTGACGCAGGGGGTTACGAGCAGTACTTC | CASSMTDAGGYEQYF
. | 13 | TRBJ2-7 | TRBV6-1 | . | TGTGCCAGCAGCCCCAGGGTTCTATACGAGCAGTACTTC | CASSPRVLYEQYF
. | 15 | TRBJ1-4 | TRBV5-6 | TRBD1 | TGTGCCAGCAGCTCCAAACAGGGGTCTAATGAAAAACTGTTTTTT | CASSSKQGSNEKLFF
. | 15 | TRBJ1-5 | TRBV30 | . | TGTGCCTGGAACCAGGCTTGGAGGGGCAATCAGCCCCAGCATTTT | CAWNQAWRGNQPQHF
. | 13 | TRBJ2-7 | TRBV27 | . | TGTGCCAGCAGTTCCCGGCAGGCCGGCGAGCAGTACTTC | CASSSRQAGEQYF
. | 16 | TRBJ1-5 | TRBV30 | TRBD1 | TGTGCCTGGAGTCAAGGATCCGGGACAGGGGATTTGCCCCAGCATTTT | CAWSQGSGTGDLPQHF
. | 16 | TRBJ1-2 | TRBV19 | . | TGTGCCAGTAGTATGGGTAGCAGGGGTGGCGAGCGTGGCTACACCTTC | CASSMGSRGGERGYTF
. | 16 | TRBJ2-1 | TRBV5-1 | . | TGCGCCAGCAGTCCCCTGGGCGGGGCGGCCTACAATGAGCAGTTCTTC | CASSPLGGAAYNEQFF
. | 13 | TRBJ1-6 | TRBV18 | . | TGTGCCAGCTCACCCCGAGAGAATTCACCCCTCCACTTT | CASSPRENSPLHF
. | 15 | TRBJ1-1 | TRBV27 | . | TGTGCCAGCAGTTACTCCCTTACTATGAACACTGAAGCTTTCTTT | CASSYSLTMNTEAFF
. | 12 | TRBJ2-7 | TRBV11-3 | . | TGTGCCAGCAGCTTTCAGGGCAACGAGCAGTACTTC | CASSFQGNEQYF
. | 15 | TRBJ2-3 | TRBV2 | . | TGTGCCAGCAGTGTGTCCCTCCGGGGCACAGATACGCAGTATTTT | CASSVSLRGTDTQYF
. | 12 | TRBJ2-2 | TRBV7-9 | . | TGTTCCAGCAGCTCCCGAGGCGGGGAGCTGTTTTTT | CSSSSRGGELFF
. | 17 | TRBJ1-5 | TRBV6-1 | . | TGTGCCAGCAGTGAATCAGCTGGGCGCTATAGCAATCAGCCCCAGCATTTT | CASSESAGRYSNQPQHF
. | 13 | TRBJ2-7 | TRBV25-1 | . | TGTGCCAGCGTTGACCAGGTTCGCTACGAGCAGTACTTC | CASVDQVRYEQYF
. | 15 | TRBJ2-1 | TRBV9 | . | TGTGCCAGCAGCGTAGCGGAGGGGTCCTACAATGAGCAGTTCTTC | CASSVAEGSYNEQFF
few | 13 | TRBJ2-3 | TRBV27 | . | TGTGCCAGCAGTCCTAGGGGTACAGATACGCAGTATTTT | CASSPRGTDTQYF
. | 14 | TRBJ1-5 | TRBV7-9 | . | TGTGCCAGCAGCTTAGTAGGGGAAAATCAGCCCCAGCATTTT | CASSLVGENQPQHF
. | 14 | TRBJ1-1 | TRBV6-1 | . | TGTGCCAGCAATAAACAGGGTAGGGGAACTGAAGCTTTCTTT | CASNKQGRGTEAFF
. | 13 | TRBJ2-7 | TRBV28 | TRBD1 | TGTGCCAGCACTGGACAGGGGGAGTCGGGGCAGTACTTC | CASTGQGESGQYF
. | 16 | TRBJ2-3 | TRBV28 | TRBD1 | TGTGCCAGCAGTAGCCGGGGACAGGGGTCCATACATACGCAGTATTTT | CASSSRGQGSIHTQYF
few | 15 | TRBJ2-1 | TRBV5-4 | TRBD2 | TGTGCCAGCAGAACCGGGGTAGCGGGAGGGGATGAGCAGTTCTTC | CASRTGVAGGDEQFF
. | 16 | TRBJ2-3 | TRBV13 | TRBD2 | TGTGCCAGCAGCCCGCCAAGAGCGGGGGTTGCAGATACGCAGTATTTT | CASSPPRAGVADTQYF
. | 13 | TRBJ1-5 | TRBV7-9 | . | TGTGCCAGCAGCTCCGGGGGGGATCAGCCCCAGCATTTT | CASSSGGDQPQHF
. | 12 | TRBJ1-2 | TRBV29-1 | . | TGCAGCGGCCAGGGGAGAGGCTATGGCTACACCTTC | CSGQGRGYGYTF
. | 16 | TRBJ2-7 | TRBV21-1 | . | TGTGCCAGCAGCAAAACGCGCCGGGACAGCAACTACGAGCAGTACTTC | CASSKTRRDSNYEQYF
. | 16 | TRBJ2-2 | TRBV7-2 | TRBD2 | TGTGCCAGCAGCTTATCGAGCGGGAGGTACACCGGGGAGCTGTTTTTT | CASSLSSGRYTGELFF
. | 17 | TRBJ2-3 | TRBV5-4 | . | TGTGCCAGCAGCTTGGCCGGGCAGGGCGCGCCCACAGATACGCAGTATTTT | CASSLAGQGAPTDTQYF
. | 16 | TRBJ2-3 | TRBV7-2 | TRBD2 | TGTGCCAGCAGCTGGCTAGCGGGGGGGCATGCAGATACGCAGTATTTT | CASSWLAGGHADTQYF
. | 15 | TRBJ1-3 | TRBV5-1 | . | TGCGCCAGCAGCTTGGTATCCGCTACTGGAAACACCATATATTTT | CASSLVSATGNTIYF
once | 16 | TRBJ2-3 | TRBV30 | TRBD2 | TGTGCCTGGAGTGTACCCGGACTAGCGGGAGGGCGGACGCAGTATTTT | CAWSVPGLAGGRTQYF
few | 14 | TRBJ1-2 | TRBV5-4 | . | TGTGCCAGCAGGGGGTCCGGGGAGGGACCTGGCTACACCTTC | CASRGSGEGPGYTF
. | 13 | TRBJ2-2 | TRBV18 | . | TGTGCCAGCTCACCACCTAGCACCGGGGAGCTGTTTTTT | CASSPPSTGELFF
. | 14 | TRBJ2-4 | TRBV19 | TRBD1 | TGTGCCAGTAGTGTGGACAGGGCTAGAAACATTCAGTACTTC | CASSVDRARNIQYF
few | 15 | TRBJ2-1 | TRBV5-1 | TRBD2 | TGCGCCAGCAGCGGCGGACTAGCCCCGGTAAATGAGCAGTTCTTC | CASSGGLAPVNEQFF
. | 16 | TRBJ2-1 | TRBV6-6 | TRBD2 | TGTGCCAGCAGTTACTCTGCCGGGAGGGCCTACAATGAGCAGTTCTTC | CASSYSAGRAYNEQFF